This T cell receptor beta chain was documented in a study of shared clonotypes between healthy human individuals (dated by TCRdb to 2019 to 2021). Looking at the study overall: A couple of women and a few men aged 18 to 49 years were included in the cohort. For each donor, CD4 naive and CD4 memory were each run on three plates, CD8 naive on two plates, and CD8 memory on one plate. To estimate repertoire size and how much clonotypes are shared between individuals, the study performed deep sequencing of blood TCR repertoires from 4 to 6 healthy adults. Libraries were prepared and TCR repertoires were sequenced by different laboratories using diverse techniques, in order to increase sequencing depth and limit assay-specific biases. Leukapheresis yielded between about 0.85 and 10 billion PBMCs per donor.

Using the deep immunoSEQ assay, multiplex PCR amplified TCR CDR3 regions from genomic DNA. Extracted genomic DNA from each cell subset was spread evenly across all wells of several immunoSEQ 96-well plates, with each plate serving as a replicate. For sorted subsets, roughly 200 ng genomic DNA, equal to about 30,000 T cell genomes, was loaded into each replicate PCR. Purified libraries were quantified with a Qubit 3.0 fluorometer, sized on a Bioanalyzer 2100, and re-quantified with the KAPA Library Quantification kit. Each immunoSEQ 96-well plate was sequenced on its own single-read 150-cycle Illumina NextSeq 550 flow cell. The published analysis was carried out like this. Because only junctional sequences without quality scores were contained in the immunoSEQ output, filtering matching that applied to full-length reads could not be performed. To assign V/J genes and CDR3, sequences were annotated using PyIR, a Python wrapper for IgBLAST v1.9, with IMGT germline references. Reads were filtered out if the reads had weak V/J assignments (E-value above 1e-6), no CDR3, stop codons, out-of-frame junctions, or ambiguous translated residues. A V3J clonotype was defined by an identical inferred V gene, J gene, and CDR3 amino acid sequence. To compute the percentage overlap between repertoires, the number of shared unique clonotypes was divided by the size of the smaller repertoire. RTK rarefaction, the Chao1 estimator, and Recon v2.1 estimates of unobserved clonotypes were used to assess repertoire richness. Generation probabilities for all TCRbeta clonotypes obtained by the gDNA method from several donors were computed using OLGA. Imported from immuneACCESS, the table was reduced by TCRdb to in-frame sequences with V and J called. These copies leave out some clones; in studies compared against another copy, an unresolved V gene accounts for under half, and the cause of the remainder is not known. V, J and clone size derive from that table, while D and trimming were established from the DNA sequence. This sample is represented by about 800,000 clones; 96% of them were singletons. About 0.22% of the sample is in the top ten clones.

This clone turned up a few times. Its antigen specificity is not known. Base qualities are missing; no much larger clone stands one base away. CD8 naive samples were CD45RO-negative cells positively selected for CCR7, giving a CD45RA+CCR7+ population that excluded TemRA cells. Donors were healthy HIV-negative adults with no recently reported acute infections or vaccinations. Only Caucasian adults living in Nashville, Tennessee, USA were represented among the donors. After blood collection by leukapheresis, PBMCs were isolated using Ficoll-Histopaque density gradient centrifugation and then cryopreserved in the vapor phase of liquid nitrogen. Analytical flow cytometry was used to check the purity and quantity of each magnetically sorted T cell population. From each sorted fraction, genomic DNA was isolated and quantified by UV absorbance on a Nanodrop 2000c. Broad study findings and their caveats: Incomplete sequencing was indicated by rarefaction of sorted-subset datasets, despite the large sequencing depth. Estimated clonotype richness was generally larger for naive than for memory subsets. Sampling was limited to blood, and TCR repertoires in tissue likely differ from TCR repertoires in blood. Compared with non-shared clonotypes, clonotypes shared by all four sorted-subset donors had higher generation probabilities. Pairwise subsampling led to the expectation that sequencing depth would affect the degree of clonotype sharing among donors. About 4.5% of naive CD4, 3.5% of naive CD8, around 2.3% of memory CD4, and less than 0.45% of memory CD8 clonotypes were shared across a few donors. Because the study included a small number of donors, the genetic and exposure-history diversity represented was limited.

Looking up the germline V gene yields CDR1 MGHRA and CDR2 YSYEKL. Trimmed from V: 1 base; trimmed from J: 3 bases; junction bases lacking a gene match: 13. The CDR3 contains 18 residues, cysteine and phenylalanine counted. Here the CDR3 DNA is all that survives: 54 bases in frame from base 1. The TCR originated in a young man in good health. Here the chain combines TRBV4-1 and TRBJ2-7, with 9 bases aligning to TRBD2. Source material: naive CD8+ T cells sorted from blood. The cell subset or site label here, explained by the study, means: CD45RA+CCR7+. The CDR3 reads CASSQGGTSLLRDYEQYF. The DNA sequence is TGCGCCAGCAGCCAAGGGGGGACTAGCCTCCTACGTGACTACGAGCAGTACTTC.